Presented here are 29 T cell receptor beta chains from one specimen sequenced in a study of cytomegalovirus exposure and HLA in healthy donors. Primers: 60 Vbeta forward and 13 Jbeta reverse. Sequenced by immunoSEQ multiplex PCR; TCRdb stores in-frame clones only, minus some. The sample consists of roughly 250,000 clones, just under 85% of them appearing once. The sequenced material came from PBMCs. These receptors all stem from a woman between 40 and 50 years old in good health and CMV-seropositive.

The rearrangement uses TRBV28 and TRBJ2-7, with D uncertain. The germline gives CDR1 MDHEN, CDR2 SYDVKM. V lost 3 bases, J lost 1 base, and 10 bases lay in between. The CDR3 is 14 amino acids. CDR3 amino acids: CASSFAGASYEQYF. The DNA for the CDR3 is TGTGCCAGCAGTTTCGCAGGTGCTTCCTACGAGCAGTACTTC.

This sequence joins TRBV28 and TRBJ2-3; TRBD2 is a possible D gene (6 bases). This CDR3 has 15 amino acids. The V end lost 3 bases, the J end lost 6 bases, and 16 bases lay between the germline ends. Germline V gene sequence: CDR1 MDHEN, CDR2 SYDVKM. The CDR3 coding sequence is TGTGCCAGCAGTTTTATTGCGGGAAGGTCGGATACGCAGTATTTT. This translates into CASSFIAGRSDTQYF.

This chain links TRBV18 with TRBJ2-1; a possible D gene is TRBD2 (6 bases). Germline V CDR1 and CDR2: KGHSH, LQKENI. Deletions cut 1 base from V and 3 bases from J, with 10 bases between. The CDR3 sequence is 15 residues long. CDR3 loop: CASSPRAGSYNEQFF. CDR3 coding DNA: TGTGCCAGCTCACCACGGGCGGGGAGCTACAATGAGCAGTTCTTC.

A few counts support this clone. This chain's CDR3 is CASSLAQGGYNEQFF. DNA for the CDR3: TGTGCCAGCAGCTTAGCTCAGGGGGGTTACAATGAGCAGTTCTTC. The V call is TRBV11-3, the J call TRBJ2-1; perhaps TRBD1 as D (7 bases). Per germline, CDR1 SGHNT and CDR2 YENEEA. Trimming pared 1 base from V and 4 bases from J, leaving 11 bases between. This CDR3 is built from 15 residues.

As for this clone: Other DNA sequences from this sample encode an identical CDR3 as well. This chain joins TRBV19 and TRBJ1-5, with 9 nucleotides matching TRBD1. Germline V gene lookup returns CDR1 LNHDA and CDR2 SQIVND (reference sequence). V lost 5 bases to trimming and J lost 5 bases; unmatched junction nucleotides: 1. The CDR3 is 13 amino acids. Written as DNA, the CDR3 is TGTGCCAGTAGTCGGACAGGGGATCAGCCCCAGCATTTT. Translated: CASSRTGDQPQHF.

The chain couples TRBV6-1 to TRBJ2-5; TRBD2 matches 10 bases. The trim removed 7 bases at V and 5 bases at J, leaving 4 bases unmatched. Germline CDR1 reads MNHNS; CDR2 reads SASEGT. The CDR3 runs to 13 residues. CDR3 bases: TGTGCCAGCATGAAGGGACTAGCGGAGACCCAGTACTTC. Translating gives CASMKGLAETQYF.

V gene TRBV25-1 combines with J gene TRBJ1-6, with TRBD1 matching 8 bases. The CDR3 is made up of 16 amino acids. Germline loops: CDR1 MGHDK, CDR2 SYGVNS. Trimming took 5 bases from V and 4 from J; bases not matched to a gene: 7. The CDR3 nucleotides read TGTGCCAGCAGTAGGGCAGGGGGCGCGTATAATTCACCCCTCCACTTT. It encodes CASSRAGGAYNSPLHF.

This sequence joins TRBV10-3 and TRBJ2-3; TRBD2 agrees at 15 bases. This CDR3 is built from 14 residues. CDR1 ENHRY and CDR2 SYGVKD come from the germline V gene. V lost 6 bases to trimming and J lost 8 bases; unmatched junction nucleotides: 3. Here the CDR3 DNA reads TGTGCCATCAGCCCGGGACTAGCGGGAGGTACGCAGTATTTT. Its translation: CAISPGLAGGTQYF.

V and J are TRBV19 and TRBJ2-1, with TRBD2 identical over 9 bases. With V trimmed by 8 bases and J by 0 bases, 5 bases remained unmatched. This CDR3 region has 15 residues. Germline V gives CDR1 LNHDA, CDR2 SQIVND (reference sequence). The DNA of the CDR3 is TGTGCCAGTTCCTTAGCGGGAGCCTCCTACAATGAGCAGTTCTTC. Translated: CASSLAGASYNEQFF.

The J gene is TRBJ2-6, the V gene TRBV11-2, with D perhaps TRBD2 (5 bases). The V end lost 1 base, the J end lost 2 bases, and 18 bases lay between the germline ends. The germline V gene encodes CDR1 SGHAT and CDR2 FQNNGV. This CDR3 has 19 amino acids. DNA for the CDR3: TGTGCCAGCAGCTTAGTTTCCCTGCTAGCAGGAACTGGGGCCAACGTCCTGACTTTC. Its translation is CASSLVSLLAGTGANVLTF.

The chain couples TRBV7-6 to TRBJ2-1; weak D call: TRBD2 (6 bases). The CDR3 length is 12 residues. Germline V lookup: CDR1 SGHVS, CDR2 FNYEAQ. Trimming cost V 1 base and J 10 bases, with 8 bases left between them. The CDR3: CASSLVAGEQFF. The CDR3 DNA reads TGTGCCAGCAGCTTAGTGGCGGGGGAGCAGTTCTTC.

The CDR3 region has the DNA TGTGCCAGTAGTGCGGAGAACGGCCCCTTCTACGAGCAGTACTTC. It is translated as CASSAENGPFYEQYF. The V and J genes are TRBV19 and TRBJ2-7; D gene ambiguous. V was clipped by 5 bases and J by 3 bases, with 17 bases between them. This CDR3 is built from 15 residues. Germline V CDR1 and CDR2: LNHDA, SQIVND (reference sequence).

Only one count was recorded for this clone. The chain combines TRBV27 with TRBJ2-2, with 8 nucleotides matching TRBD2. The junction had 5 bases not matched to a gene; V was cut back by 5 bases and J by 6 bases. The V gene's germline CDR1 is MNHEY and CDR2 SMNVEV (reference sequence). CDR3 size: 14 residues. CDR3 DNA: TGTGCCAGCAGTAAACTAGCGGTACCCGGGGAGCTGTTTTTT. Translated, it gives CASSKLAVPGELFF.

This chain connects TRBV4-1 to TRBJ2-5; 10 nucleotides agree with TRBD1. This CDR3 is built from 18 residues. With V trimmed by 0 bases and J by 0 bases, 7 bases remained unmatched. Germline assignment: CDR1 MGHRA and CDR2 YSYEKL. The CDR3 region has the DNA TGCGCCAGCAGCCAAGATGGGACAGGGGTGGGGTACCAAGAGACCCAGTACTTC. This translates into CASSQDGTGVGYQETQYF.

The chain joins TRBV27 to TRBJ1-2; D is undetermined. The V end was cut by 3 bases, the J end by 8 bases, with 16 bases between. This CDR3 is built from 14 residues. Germline V gene lookup returns CDR1 MNHEY and CDR2 SMNVEV (reference sequence). The CDR3 DNA follows: TGTGCCAGCAGTTTGAATTGGGCAGGTGGCGGCTACACCTTC. It yields the protein CASSLNWAGGGYTF.

The chain couples TRBV30 to TRBJ2-7, with 7 bases fitting TRBD1. This CDR3 has 15 amino acids. Germline assignment: CDR1 GTSNPN and CDR2 SVGIG (reference sequence). V was pared by 4 bases and J by 6 bases, with 15 bases of the junction left unmatched. CDR3 sequence reads: CAWTYKTGRGSEQYF. The CDR3, as DNA: TGTGCCTGGACCTACAAGACAGGGAGAGGTAGCGAGCAGTACTTC.

About this clone itself: The sample carries other DNA sequences with the same CDR3. The chain combines TRBV7-3 with TRBJ2-7; a weak D match, TRBD2 (7 bases). Trimming left V 5 bases short and J 5 bases short, with 16 bases between. CDR3 size: 14 residues. CDR1 is SGHTA, CDR2 FQGTGA, per germline. This CDR3 reads CASSIGGLGDEQYF. CDR3 sequence (DNA): TGTGCCAGCAGCATCGGGGGGCTTGGGGACGAGCAGTACTTC.

The CDR3 DNA follows: TGCGCCAGCAGCTTGACTCCGGGACTAGCGGCGAACACCGGGGAGCTGTTTTTT. Translating gives CASSLTPGLAANTGELFF. The chain employs TRBV5-1 and TRBJ2-2; 11 nucleotides line up with TRBD2. The germline CDR1 and CDR2 sequences are SGHRS and YFSETQ. J lost 0 bases, V lost 1 base, and 5 bases had no gene match. The CDR3 totals 18 residues.

This chain joins TRBV18 and TRBJ1-5; no definite D call. Per germline, CDR1 KGHSH and CDR2 LQKENI. The CDR3 extends over 16 amino acids. The ends were cut back, 2 bases at V and 5 bases at J, with 16 bases in the middle. CDR3 in DNA: TGTGCCAGCTCACCAACCCAAACAGACACGGATCAGCCCCAGCATTTT. Its translation: CASSPTQTDTDQPQHF.

The chain uses TRBV27 and TRBJ2-7, with TRBD2 identical over 11 bases. V was clipped by 5 bases and J by 3 bases; unmatched bases: 3. The germline CDR1 and CDR2 sequences are MNHEY and SMNVEV (reference sequence). The CDR3 sequence is 14 residues long. This CDR3 is CASSHGTSGYEQYF. Here the CDR3 DNA reads TGTGCCAGCAGTCACGGGACTAGCGGCTACGAGCAGTACTTC.

The chain has TRBV13 and TRBJ1-4; 7 positions match TRBD1. The CDR3 is 14 amino acids. Germline trimming cut 5 bases from V and 5 bases from J; bases unmatched to any gene: 5. Germline CDR1 PRHDT, CDR2 FYEKMQ (reference sequence). CDR3 sequence: CASSIRGVNEKLFF. DNA for the CDR3: TGTGCCAGCAGCATCAGGGGGGTAAATGAAAAACTGTTTTTT. The full variable domain, its missing parts supplied by reference TRBV13 and TRBJ1-4, is AAGVIQSPRHLIKEKRETATLKCYPIPRHDTVYWYQQGPGQDPQFLISFYEKMQSDKGSIPDRFSAQQFSDYHSELNMSSLELGDSALYFCASSIRGVNEKLFFGSGTQLSVL.

This chain joins TRBV30 and TRBJ1-3, with TRBD1 as a possible D gene (5 bases). Germline CDR1 is GTSNPN and CDR2 is SVGIG (reference sequence). This CDR3 has 15 residues. Trimming pared 3 bases from V and 0 bases from J, leaving 12 bases between. The CDR3 DNA sequence: TGTGCCTGGAGCCAGGGAACGAGCTCTGGAAACACCATATATTTT. It translates to CAWSQGTSSGNTIYF.

With regard to this clone: Germline is not matched at one junction end, which may reflect a read error. The rearrangement links TRBV6-1 to TRBJ2-4; TRBD2 might be the D (5 bases). Germline loops: CDR1 MNHNS, CDR2 SASEGT. There are 18 residues in the CDR3. CDR3 sequence (DNA): TGTGCCAGCAGTGGAGTAGGAACTAGACAAATAGCCAAAAACAGTCAGTACTTC. This translates into CASSGVGTRQIAKNSQYF.

J is TRBJ2-7 and V is TRBV18; 8 bases line up with TRBD1. The ends lost 3 bases at V and 10 bases at J; junction bases unmatched: 5. The CDR3 consists of 12 residues. The germline V gene encodes CDR1 KGHSH and CDR2 LQKENI. The CDR3 DNA reads TGTGCCAGCTCACCCCGACAGGGGCAACAGTACTTC. Translation: CASSPRQGQQYF.

The chain couples TRBV2 to TRBJ1-1; 7 bases agree with TRBD1. Per germline, CDR1 SNHLY and CDR2 FYNNEI. V lost 1 base to trimming and J lost 0 bases; unmatched junction nucleotides: 5. CDR3 length: 16 amino acids. DNA of the CDR3: TGTGCCAGCAGTGAAGAACAGGGGCGGATGAACACTGAAGCTTTCTTT. Its translation is CASSEEQGRMNTEAFF.

The CDR3 is CASSPRQVGVTEAFF. The CDR3 nucleotides are TGTGCCAGCTCTCCGCGACAGGTCGGGGTCACTGAAGCTTTCTTT. The chain recombines TRBV18 with TRBJ1-1; D is perhaps TRBD1 (6 bases). The CDR3 is 15 amino acids. CDR1 and CDR2 (germline): KGHSH, LQKENI. Trimming shortened V by 6 bases and J by 4 bases, and 18 bases separated the two germline ends.

V and J are TRBV5-4 and TRBJ1-4; TRBD1 matches 8 bases. Unmatched junction bases numbered 9, after V lost 0 bases and J lost 8 bases. Germline loops: CDR1 SGHNT, CDR2 YYREEE (reference sequence). The CDR3 has 16 residues. The CDR3 DNA reads as TGTGCCAGCAGCTTGGGGGGCAGGGGGCGCGCAGAAAAACTGTTTTTT. Translated: CASSLGGRGRAEKLFF.

V and J are TRBV11-3 and TRBJ2-4; D possibly corresponds to TRBD1 (5 bases). V was cut by 2 bases and J by 1 base, with 6 bases left in between. Germline CDR1 SGHNT, CDR2 YENEEA. This CDR3 has 14 residues. CDR3 amino acids: CASSLKGAKNIQYF. The CDR3 DNA sequence: TGTGCCAGCAGCTTAAAGGGGGCCAAAAACATTCAGTACTTC.

V and J are TRBV30 and TRBJ2-7; perhaps TRBD1 as D (5 bases). Germline V gene lookup returns CDR1 GTSNPN and CDR2 SVGIG (reference sequence). V was trimmed by 1 base and J by 9 bases, leaving 10 bases between them. The CDR3 sequence is 11 residues long. The CDR3 spells CAWSGTLAQYF. The CDR3 region has the DNA TGTGCCTGGAGTGGGACATTGGCGCAGTACTTC. Full variable domain (remainder filled in from reference TRBV30 and TRBJ2-7): SQTIHQWPATLVQPVGSPLSLECTVEGTSNPNLYWYRQAAGRGLQLLFYSVGIGQISSEVPQNLSASRPQDRQFILSSKKLLLSDSGFYLCAWSGTLAQYFGPGTRLTVT.